The present T cell receptor beta chain was sequenced within a study of OX40 agonist ivuxolimab in advanced cancers. Study as a whole: The study treated patients with ivuxolimab, an agonistic anti-OX40 (CD134) antibody. Earlier anti-PD-1, anti-PD-L1 or anti-CTLA-4 therapy was permitted; roughly 37% had received some.

The CDR3 loop spans 14 amino acids. V lost 5 bases to trimming and J lost 4 bases, with 12 bases between them. Germline lookup yields CDR1 MDHEN and CDR2 SYDVKM. Assay used: immunoSEQ multiplex PCR; TCRdb lists only in-frame clones, some missing. The sample has about 32,000 clones; around nine tenths are singletons. This clonotype was obtained from an adult with an advanced solid tumor such as melanoma, head and neck, liver or kidney cancer. V is TRBV28 and J is TRBJ2-1; weak D call: TRBD1 (6 bases). The sequencing here drew on CD4+ or CD8+ T cells sorted from blood, taken in a trial of the OX40 agonist ivuxolimab. In nucleotides, the CDR3 is TGTGCCAGCAGTAAGGGACAACGGTACAATGAGCAGTTCTTC. Its translation: CASSKGQRYNEQFF.